This TCR beta chain was identified in a study of shared clonotypes between healthy human individuals. Study conclusions and caveats: Naive subsets generally had larger estimated richness than memory subsets. Clonotype sharing among donors, it was expected, would be affected by sequencing depth. Non-shared clonotypes were found to have lower generation probabilities than the clonotypes that were shared by all four of the sorted-subset donors.

This clone was seen only once. The antigen remains undetermined. Assay used: immunoSEQ multiplex PCR; TCRdb lists only in-frame clones, some missing. The profile shows under 850,000 clones, 72% of them singletons. Germline CDR1 is MNHNS and CDR2 is SASEGT. The CDR3 runs to 13 residues. Deletions cut 4 bases from V and 0 bases from J, with 6 bases between. Material: memory CD4+ T cells sorted from blood. Subset described: CD45RA-negative fraction. The chain uses TRBV6-1 and TRBJ1-1; the D is unclear. The source of this sequence is a woman in her 30s in good health. CDR3 DNA: TGTGCCAGCAGTGTGCTCGTGAACACTGAAGCTTTCTTT. It specifies CASSVLVNTEAFF.